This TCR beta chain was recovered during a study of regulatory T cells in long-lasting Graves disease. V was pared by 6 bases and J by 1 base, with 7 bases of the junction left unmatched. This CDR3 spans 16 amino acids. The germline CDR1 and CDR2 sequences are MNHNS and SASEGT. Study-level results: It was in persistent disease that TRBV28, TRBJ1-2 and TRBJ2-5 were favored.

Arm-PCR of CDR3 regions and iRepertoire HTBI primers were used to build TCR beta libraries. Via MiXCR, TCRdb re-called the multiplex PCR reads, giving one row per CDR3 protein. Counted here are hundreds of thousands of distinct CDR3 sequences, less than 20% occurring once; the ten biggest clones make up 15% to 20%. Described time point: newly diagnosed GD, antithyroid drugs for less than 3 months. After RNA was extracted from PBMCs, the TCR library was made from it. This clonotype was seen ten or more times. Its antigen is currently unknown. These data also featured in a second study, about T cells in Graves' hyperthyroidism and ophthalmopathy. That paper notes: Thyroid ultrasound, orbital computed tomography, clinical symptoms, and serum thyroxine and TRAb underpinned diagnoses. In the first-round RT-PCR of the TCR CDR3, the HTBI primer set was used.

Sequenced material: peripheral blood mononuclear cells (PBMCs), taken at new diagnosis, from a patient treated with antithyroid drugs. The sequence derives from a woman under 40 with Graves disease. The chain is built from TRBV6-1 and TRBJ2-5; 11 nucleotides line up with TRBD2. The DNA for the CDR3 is TGTGCCAGCAGCCCTCCACTAGCGGGAGCCCAAGAGACCCAGTACTTC. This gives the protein CASSPPLAGAQETQYF.